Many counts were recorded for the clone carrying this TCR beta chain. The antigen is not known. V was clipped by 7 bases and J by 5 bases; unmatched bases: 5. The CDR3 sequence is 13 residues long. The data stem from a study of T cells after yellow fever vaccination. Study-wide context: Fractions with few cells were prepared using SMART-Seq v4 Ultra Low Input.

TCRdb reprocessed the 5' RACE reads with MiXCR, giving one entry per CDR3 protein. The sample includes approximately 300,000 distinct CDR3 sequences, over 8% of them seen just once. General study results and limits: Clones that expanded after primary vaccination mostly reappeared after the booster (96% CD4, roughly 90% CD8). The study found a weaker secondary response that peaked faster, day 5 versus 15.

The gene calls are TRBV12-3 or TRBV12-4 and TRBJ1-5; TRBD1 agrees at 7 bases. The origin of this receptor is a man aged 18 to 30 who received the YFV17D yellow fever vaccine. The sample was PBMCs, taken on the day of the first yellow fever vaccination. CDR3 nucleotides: TGTGCCAGCACTCGGACAGGCGATCAGCCCCAGCATTTT. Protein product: CASTRTGDQPQHF.